This T cell receptor beta chain derives from a study of OX40 agonist ivuxolimab in advanced cancers. Study-level results: Researchers report that CD8+ T cells had, on average, more expanded clones than CD4+. The work left the antigen specificity of expanded peripheral T cells undetermined. Normalized T-cell clonal expansion was also low in a subset of nonresponders.

Germline loops: CDR1 SGHNT, CDR2 YYREEE (reference sequence). The ends lost 2 bases at V and 2 bases at J; junction bases unmatched: 3. This CDR3 comprises 15 residues. In this sample, this clone turned up once. Its antigen is not identified. Assay used: immunoSEQ multiplex PCR; TCRdb lists only in-frame clones, some missing. This sample has about 56,000 clones; less than 85% occur once, and the top ten carry more than 3.5%. The receptor comes from an adult with an advanced solid tumor such as melanoma, head and neck, liver or kidney cancer. The genes are TRBV5-4 and TRBJ2-3; 9 nucleotides agree with TRBD2. This specimen was CD4+ or CD8+ T cells sorted from blood, taken in a trial of the OX40 agonist ivuxolimab. CDR3 residues: CASSFGGGDTDTQYF. CDR3 nucleotides: TGTGCCAGCAGCTTCGGCGGGGGGGACACAGATACGCAGTATTTT. Together with reference TRBV5-4 and TRBJ2-3, the CDR3 gives the full variable domain: ETGVTQSPTHLIKTRGQQVTLRCSSQSGHNTVSWYQQALGQGPQFIFQYYREEENGRGNFPPRFSGLQFPNYSSELNVNALELDDSALYLCASSFGGGDTDTQYFGPGTRLTVL.